What follows are 32 T cell receptor beta chains derived from one specimen sequenced in a study of blood T cell repertoires in COVID-19. Profiled with immunoSEQ multiplex PCR; TCRdb holds only in-frame clones, not every one. There are a few hundred thousand clones in the sample; approximately 90% occur only once, and around 1.2% lies in the top ten. The sequenced sample consisted of PBMCs or T cells enriched from blood (not recorded which). These receptors came from a woman aged 40 to 49 with acute COVID-19.

The CDR3 region is CASSVLLTYNEQFF. For the CDR3, the DNA is TGTGCCAGCAGCGTTCTCCTTACATACAATGAGCAGTTCTTC. The chain links TRBV9 to TRBJ2-1; D is ambiguous. The CDR3 extends over 14 amino acids. Trimming removed 2 bases from V and 4 bases from J, with 10 bases in between. Per the germline V gene, CDR1 is SGDLS and CDR2 is YYNGEE.

The chain uses TRBV9 and TRBJ2-3, with TRBD2 matching over 10 bases. The CDR3 covers 19 residues. Germline V gene lookup returns CDR1 SGDLS and CDR2 YYNGEE. V trimming: 0 bases; J trimming: 4 bases; junction bases outside the gene matches: 14. DNA for the CDR3: TGTGCCAGCAGCGTAGGATCCAGGGGGCTTAGCGGGAGGTCAGATACGCAGTATTTT. It is translated as CASSVGSRGLSGRSDTQYF.

There are a few counts of this clone. The genes are TRBV5-5 and TRBJ2-2, with 10 nucleotides matching TRBD1. The CDR3 length is 15 residues. V gave up 5 bases and J gave up 6 bases; unmatched junction bases: 7. Germline V CDR1 and CDR2: SGHKS, YYEKEE (reference sequence). CDR3 in amino acids: CASRQGQGSPGELFF. The CDR3, as DNA: TGTGCCAGCAGACAGGGACAGGGGTCCCCCGGGGAGCTGTTTTTT. The variable domain in full, completed from reference TRBV5-5 and TRBJ2-2, reads DAGVTQSPTHLIKTRGQQVTLRCSPISGHKSVSWYQQVLGQGPQFIFQYYEKEERGRGNFPDRFSARQFPNYSSELNVNALLLGDSALYLCASRQGQGSPGELFFGEGSRLTVL.

J is TRBJ1-4 and V is TRBV7-9; 9 bases are shared with TRBD1. V shed 1 base, J shed 10 bases, and the junction held 13 bases outside the gene matches. Germline lookup yields CDR1 SEHNR and CDR2 FQNEAQ (reference sequence). The CDR3 is 17 amino acids. The CDR3 DNA reads as TGTGCCAGCAGCTTAGATGTCTACAGGGGGCGCAGGGTAAAACTGTTTTTT. This gives the protein CASSLDVYRGRRVKLFF. Based on the CDR3 plus reference TRBV7-9 and TRBJ1-4, the full variable domain is DTGVSQNPRHKITKRGQNVTFRCDPISEHNRLYWYRQTLGQGPEFLTYFQNEAQLEKSRLLSDRFSAERPKGSFSTLEIQRTEQGDSAMYLCASSLDVYRGRRVKLFFGSGTQLSVL.

The J gene is TRBJ2-2, the V gene TRBV19, with 7 nucleotides matching TRBD1. The CDR3 consists of 15 residues. Trimming at V came to 3 bases and at J to 0 bases, leaving 1 base not matched to a gene. The germline gives CDR1 LNHDA, CDR2 SQIVND (reference sequence). The CDR3 is CASSMGTANTGELFF. DNA of the CDR3: TGTGCCAGTAGTATGGGGACAGCGAACACCGGGGAGCTGTTTTTT.

The rearrangement uses TRBV30 and TRBJ1-6, with no clear D. V dropped 0 bases and J dropped 8 bases, with 11 bases sitting between them. Per germline, CDR1 GTSNPN and CDR2 SVGIG (reference sequence). The CDR3 sequence is 14 residues long. The chain's CDR3 is CAWSVGQEDSPLHF. CDR3 nucleotides: TGTGCCTGGAGTGTAGGGCAGGAGGATTCACCCCTCCACTTT.

The rearrangement uses TRBV5-4 and TRBJ2-5; the match to TRBD2 covers 7 bases. V gave up 4 bases and J gave up 3 bases; unmatched junction bases: 12. CDR3 size: 16 residues. Looked up from germline, CDR1 is SGHNT and CDR2 is YYREEE (reference sequence). The CDR3 region has the DNA TGTGCCAGCAGCCGGGGCAGGGCGGGAGCAGAAGAGACCCAGTACTTC. It is translated as CASSRGRAGAEETQYF.

This chain links TRBV28 with TRBJ2-5; D unclear. Germline lookup yields CDR1 MDHEN and CDR2 SYDVKM. Trimming stripped 3 bases from V and 2 bases from J, with 13 bases between. This CDR3 is built from 15 residues. Written as DNA, the CDR3 is TGTGCCAGCAGTTTGTCCGGTGTGACTCAAGAGACCCAGTACTTC. As protein: CASSLSGVTQETQYF.

The chain joins TRBV20-1 to TRBJ2-5; possible D gene TRBD1, 6 bases. Germline assignment: CDR1 DFQATT and CDR2 SNEGSKA (reference sequence). The V gene lost 3 bases and the J gene lost 3 bases, with 23 bases spanning the gap. The CDR3 contains 17 residues. The CDR3 protein is CSASPEWERGYKETQYF. CDR3 nucleotides: TGCAGTGCTAGTCCCGAGTGGGAAAGGGGGTATAAAGAGACCCAGTACTTC.

This clone showed up just a few times. This chain joins TRBV25-1 and TRBJ1-2; no clear D. This CDR3 has 15 residues. Germline V lookup: CDR1 MGHDK, CDR2 SYGVNS. The V gene lost 4 bases and the J gene lost 6 bases, with 18 bases spanning the gap. The CDR3 here is CASSGRFVPVDGYTF. The CDR3 DNA sequence: TGTGCCAGCAGTGGCCGTTTCGTCCCAGTTGATGGCTACACCTTC.

The chain uses TRBV5-1 and TRBJ1-4; D remains ambiguous. In germline, CDR1 is SGHRS, CDR2 YFSETQ. V was pared by 5 bases and J by 0 bases, with 11 bases between. The CDR3 extends over 15 amino acids. In nucleotides, the CDR3 is TGCGCCAGCAGTCGGGGAGAAACAACTAATGAAAAACTGTTTTTT. This codes for CASSRGETTNEKLFF.

The chain couples TRBV11-2 to TRBJ1-1, with D possibly being TRBD1 (5 bases). Germline CDR1 and CDR2: SGHAT and FQNNGV. V was cut by 1 base and J by 0 bases, with 12 bases left in between. This CDR3 has 16 amino acids. The CDR3 is CASSLGGWNMNTEAFF. DNA of the CDR3: TGTGCCAGCAGCTTAGGGGGCTGGAACATGAACACTGAAGCTTTCTTT.

This clone was recorded only once. This chain links TRBV2 with TRBJ1-1; no clear D. This CDR3 is 14 amino acids long. Looked up from germline, CDR1 is SNHLY and CDR2 is FYNNEI. V dropped 6 bases and J dropped 4 bases, with 15 bases sitting between them. CDR3 sequence (DNA): TGTGCCAGCAGGAGGGATAGGGTGGGCACTGAAGCTTTCTTT. It specifies CASRRDRVGTEAFF.

This clone was seen more than once but under ten times. V gene TRBV5-5 combines with J gene TRBJ1-2, with D unresolved. The V gene's germline CDR1 is SGHKS and CDR2 YYEKEE (reference sequence). Trimming removed 2 bases at V and 5 bases at J, with 13 bases between. The CDR3 is 14 residues long. The CDR3 coding sequence is TGTGCCAGCAGCTTTGGAGGGTCGAAATATGGCTACACCTTC. Its translation is CASSFGGSKYGYTF.

This clone was detected a few times. The chain carries TRBV28 and TRBJ1-5, with a possible D match to TRBD1 (6 bases). CDR3 size: 14 residues. V shed 7 bases and J shed 0 bases, with 10 bases lying between them. Per the germline V gene, CDR1 is MDHEN and CDR2 is SYDVKM. CDR3 amino acids: CASTTGYSNQPQHF. CDR3 coding DNA: TGTGCCAGCACGACAGGCTATAGCAATCAGCCCCAGCATTTT. Full variable domain (rest looked up from reference TRBV28 and TRBJ1-5): DVKVTQSSRYLVKRTGEKVFLECVQDMDHENMFWYRQDPGLGLRLIYFSYDVKMKEKGDIPEGYSVSREKKERFSLILESASTNQTSMYLCASTTGYSNQPQHFGDGTRLSIL.

This chain joins TRBV6-5 and TRBJ2-7; 8 bases fit TRBD1. Germline trimming cut 2 bases from V and 2 bases from J; bases unmatched to any gene: 5. Per germline, CDR1 MNHEY and CDR2 SVGAGI. The CDR3 has 15 residues. CDR3 nucleotides: TGTGCCAGCAGTTACACAGACAGGGGCCCCTACGAGCAGTACTTC. This translates into CASSYTDRGPYEQYF.

This chain links TRBV5-1 with TRBJ1-3, with TRBD1 matching 7 bases. J was trimmed by 0 bases and V by 4 bases; bases with no gene match: 7. There are 16 residues in the CDR3. Germline V gene lookup returns CDR1 SGHRS and CDR2 YFSETQ. CDR3 coding DNA: TGCGCCAGCAGCGAAGGACAGGCCCGCTCTGGAAACACCATATATTTT. It is translated as CASSEGQARSGNTIYF. The full variable domain, its missing parts supplied by reference TRBV5-1 and TRBJ1-3, is KAGVTQTPRYLIKTRGQQVTLSCSPISGHRSVSWYQQTPGQGLQFLFEYFSETQRNKGNFPGRFSGRQFSNSRSEMNVSTLELGDSALYLCASSEGQARSGNTIYFGEGSWLTVV.

V usage is TRBV3-1 (or the pseudogene TRBV3-2) and J usage is TRBJ1-4, with TRBD1 as a possible D gene (6 bases). The CDR3 is 12 residues long. The V and J ends lost 10 bases and 6 bases respectively, with 12 bases between them. Germline loops: CDR1 LGHDT, CDR2 YNNKEL (reference sequence). CDR3 amino acids: CATGQRYEKLFF. For the CDR3, the DNA is TGTGCCACCGGACAGCGTTATGAAAAACTGTTTTTT.

The rearrangement links TRBV6-2 or TRBV6-3 to TRBJ1-2; 7 bases match TRBD1. Germline CDR1 is MNHEY and CDR2 is SVGEGT. This CDR3 region has 14 residues. V shed 2 bases, J shed 8 bases, and the junction held 8 bases outside the gene matches. The CDR3 DNA reads TGTGCCAGCAGTTACCGAGACAGGGTGGACGGCTACACCTTC. Protein: CASSYRDRVDGYTF.

The rearrangement joins TRBV7-8 to TRBJ2-7; TRBD1 matches 8 bases. Trimming at V came to 5 bases and at J to 4 bases, leaving 10 bases not matched to a gene. Germline assignment: CDR1 SGHVS and CDR2 FQNEAQ. This CDR3 is 15 amino acids long. CDR3 sequence reads: CASSGQGASRYEQYV. Here the CDR3 DNA reads TGTGCCAGCAGCGGGCAGGGGGCCTCGAGGTACGAGCAGTACGTC.

Here the CDR3 reads CSASSPGLAEPQYTSYEQYF. CDR3 sequence (DNA): TGCAGTGCTAGTTCACCCGGACTAGCGGAGCCGCAATATACTTCCTACGAGCAGTACTTC. The chain recombines TRBV20-1 with TRBJ2-7; 10 nucleotides agree with TRBD2. The CDR3 is 20 residues long. From germline, CDR1 is DFQATT and CDR2 SNEGSKA (reference sequence). V lost 3 bases and J lost 1; bases outside the gene matches: 21.

This chain uses TRBV5-4 with TRBJ2-5; D is uncertain. V lost 0 bases, J lost 5 bases, and 11 bases lay in between. The V gene's germline CDR1 is SGHNT and CDR2 YYREEE (reference sequence). There are 14 residues in the CDR3. CDR3 sequence reads: CASSLVGSWETQYF. CDR3 DNA: TGTGCCAGCAGCTTGGTGGGCTCCTGGGAGACCCAGTACTTC.

The V and J genes are TRBV18 and TRBJ1-3, with 8 bases matching TRBD1. CDR3 length: 16 residues. Germline CDR1 KGHSH, CDR2 LQKENI. The junction had 7 bases not matched to a gene; V was cut back by 3 bases and J by 3 bases. CDR3 loop: CASSPDRGAIGNTIYF. The CDR3 DNA follows: TGTGCCAGCTCACCCGACAGGGGAGCTATTGGAAACACCATATATTTT.

The V and J genes are TRBV18 and TRBJ1-1; TRBD1 is a possible D gene (6 bases). The V gene lost 0 bases and the J gene lost 7 bases, with 18 bases spanning the gap. CDR1 is KGHSH, CDR2 LQKENI, per germline. CDR3 length: 16 residues. The CDR3 nucleotides are TGTGCCAGCTCACCACCCTTGGGGGGGGCCTCCCTTGAAGCTTTCTTT. Translation gives CASSPPLGGASLEAFF. Full variable domain (rest looked up from reference TRBV18 and TRBJ1-1): NAGVMQNPRHLVRRRGQEARLRCSPMKGHSHVYWYRQLPEEGLKFMVYLQKENIIDESGMPKERFSAEFPKEGPSILRIQQVVRGDSAAYFCASSPPLGGASLEAFFGQGTRLTVV.

This chain joins TRBV7-2 and TRBJ2-5; 8 bases are a match to TRBD2. The CDR3 runs to 14 residues. J gave up 3 bases and V 3 bases, and 3 bases lay outside the gene matches. Germline V gene sequence: CDR1 SGHTA, CDR2 FQGNSA. The CDR3 DNA sequence: TGTGCCAGCAGCTTGGCGGGAGGTGAAGAGACCCAGTACTTC. Protein: CASSLAGGEETQYF. The entire variable domain, with the rest obtained from reference TRBV7-2 and TRBJ2-5, is as follows: GAGVSQSPSNKVTEKGKDVELRCDPISGHTALYWYRQSLGQGLEFLIYFQGNSAPDKSGLPSDRFSAERTGGSVSTLTIQRTQQEDSAVYLCASSLAGGEETQYFGPGTRLLVL.

The chain joins TRBV11-2 to TRBJ2-1; 8 bases map to TRBD2. The J segment lost 1 base and the V segment lost 5 bases, leaving 7 bases of the junction unmatched. Germline CDR1 reads SGHAT; CDR2 reads FQNNGV. CDR3 size: 16 residues. The CDR3 loop reads CASSPPTSVSYNEQFF. CDR3 DNA: TGTGCCAGCAGCCCTCCGACTAGCGTTTCCTACAATGAGCAGTTCTTC. The full variable domain, in which reference TRBV11-2 and TRBJ2-1 provide the parts outside the CDR3, is EAGVAQSPRYKIIEKRQSVAFWCNPISGHATLYWYQQILGQGPKLLIQFQNNGVVDDSQLPKDRFSAERLKGVDSTLKIQPAKLEDSAVYLCASSPPTSVSYNEQFFGPGTRLTVL.

The chain links TRBV7-2 to TRBJ2-7, with D hard to call. Trimming removed 1 base at V and 0 bases at J, with 10 bases between. CDR1 and CDR2 from the germline V gene are SGHTA and FQGNSA. CDR3 size: 15 residues. This chain's CDR3 is CASSLVPPDSYEQYF. DNA of the CDR3: TGTGCCAGCAGCTTAGTACCCCCAGACTCCTACGAGCAGTACTTC.

The rearrangement links TRBV6-4 to TRBJ2-3; TRBD1 aligns across 9 bases. The junction had 9 bases not matched to a gene; V was cut back by 8 bases and J by 0 bases. From germline, CDR1 is MRHNA and CDR2 SNTAGT. The CDR3 is 16 residues long. The CDR3 protein is CASAKTGGLSTDTQYF. DNA for the CDR3: TGTGCCAGCGCAAAGACAGGGGGGCTTAGCACAGATACGCAGTATTTT.

The chain combines TRBV9 with TRBJ2-3, with TRBD2 matching over 11 bases. Germline V lookup: CDR1 SGDLS, CDR2 YYNGEE. V lost 4 bases to trimming and J lost 0 bases; unmatched junction nucleotides: 4. The CDR3 is made up of 16 amino acids. The CDR3: CASSPGLAVSTDTQYF. For the CDR3, the DNA is TGTGCCAGCAGCCCGGGACTAGCGGTAAGCACAGATACGCAGTATTTT.

This chain links TRBV7-3 with TRBJ1-6; the match to TRBD1 covers 7 bases. Germline CDR1 reads SGHTA; CDR2 reads FQGTGA. The junction had 6 bases not matched to a gene; V was cut back by 5 bases and J by 14 bases. The CDR3 sequence is 12 residues long. The CDR3: CASSPQGGALHF. CDR3 coding DNA: TGTGCCAGCAGCCCCCAGGGGGGAGCCCTCCACTTT.

The V call is TRBV5-4, the J call TRBJ1-1; D is undetermined. This CDR3 has 14 amino acids. Deletions cut 0 bases from V and 6 bases from J, with 12 bases between. Germline V gene sequence: CDR1 SGHNT, CDR2 YYREEE (reference sequence). The CDR3: CASSLESGGAEAFF. The CDR3 bases are TGTGCCAGCAGCTTGGAAAGCGGTGGGGCTGAAGCTTTCTTT.

The J gene is TRBJ2-1, the V gene TRBV5-1, with D maybe TRBD2 (6 bases). This CDR3 is 16 amino acids long. CDR1 and CDR2 from the germline V gene are SGHRS and YFSETQ. Trimming took 1 base from V and 0 from J, leaving 11 bases between them. The CDR3 loop reads CASSLNGGSSYNEQFF. CDR3 nucleotides: TGCGCCAGCAGCTTGAACGGAGGGAGCTCCTACAATGAGCAGTTCTTC.